Below are 9 T cell receptor beta chains sequenced from a single sample in a study of T cell repertoires in cytomegalovirus infection. TCRdb passed the reads through MiXCR, listing each CDR3 protein once. Altogether roughly 200,000 distinct CDR3 sequences are present, less than 9.5% being singletons, with the ten largest covering approximately 4.6%. Source material: PBMCs. These receptor sequences come from a human donor in good health (CMV status not recorded). Some clones in this sample may be carry-over from other donors' samples.

This clonotype occurred a few times. The CDR3 is CASSGKVTYEQYF. The CDR3, as DNA: TGTGCCAGCAGTGGGAAGGTTACCTACGAGCAGTACTTC. This sequence joins TRBV6-2 or TRBV6-3 and TRBJ2-7, with no clear D. CDR1 MNHEY and CDR2 SVGEGT come from the germline V gene. The CDR3 is 13 amino acids. Trimming pared 5 bases from V and 2 bases from J, leaving 10 bases between.

This clonotype was detected only a few times. The chain has TRBV10-3 and TRBJ2-7, with unresolved D. The CDR3 runs to 13 residues. Germline loops: CDR1 ENHRY, CDR2 SYGVKD. Deletions cut 3 bases from V and 2 bases from J, with 8 bases between. CDR3 region: CAISERGAYEQYF. CDR3 DNA sequence: TGTGCCATCAGTGAACGAGGAGCCTACGAGCAGTACTTC.

This chain joins TRBV28 and TRBJ1-2; possibly TRBD1 for D (5 bases). V shed 8 bases and J shed 4 bases, with 11 bases lying between them. The CDR3 spans 12 residues. Germline V gives CDR1 MDHEN, CDR2 SYDVKM. CDR3 coding DNA: TGTGCCAGCGCCGGGACTCGCTATGGCTACACCTTC. Translation gives CASAGTRYGYTF.

This clonotype has more than one count but fewer than ten. The chain has TRBV6-2 or TRBV6-3 and TRBJ2-2; 7 nucleotides match TRBD1. J lost 0 bases, V lost 2 bases, and 9 bases had no gene match. The CDR3 sequence is 18 residues long. Germline-derived CDR1 and CDR2 are MNHEY and SVGEGT. CDR3 DNA: TGTGCCAGCAGTTACCAAGGCGTCAGGGGGACGAACACCGGGGAGCTGTTTTTT. It codes for CASSYQGVRGTNTGELFF.

In its sample, this clonotype was seen many times. The CDR3 sequence is CASTSSGGSTEAFF. CDR3 bases: TGTGCCAGCACCTCCTCAGGGGGCTCAACTGAAGCTTTCTTT. The chain joins TRBV6-1 to TRBJ1-1; 8 positions match TRBD1. Germline assignment: CDR1 MNHNS and CDR2 SASEGT. This CDR3 is built from 14 residues. The trim removed 7 bases at V and 5 bases at J, leaving 9 bases unmatched.

This clonotype occurred many times. The V gene is TRBV18, the J gene TRBJ1-1; D gene uncertain. This CDR3 has 13 residues. Between the trimmed V and J ends, which lost 2 bases and 1 base, there was a span of 5 bases. The germline gives CDR1 KGHSH, CDR2 LQKENI. CDR3: CASSPTQNTEAFF. The CDR3 DNA is TGTGCCAGCTCACCAACGCAGAACACTGAAGCTTTCTTT. Variable domain in full (rest from reference TRBV18 and TRBJ1-1): NAGVMQNPRHLVRRRGQEARLRCSPMKGHSHVYWYRQLPEEGLKFMVYLQKENIIDESGMPKERFSAEFPKEGPSILRIQQVVRGDSAAYFCASSPTQNTEAFFGQGTRLTVV.

This sequence joins TRBV20-1 and TRBJ1-2, with D unresolved. The CDR3 sequence is 10 residues long. From germline, CDR1 is DFQATT and CDR2 SNEGSKA (reference sequence). Trimming took 3 bases from V and 7 from J, leaving 6 bases between them. The CDR3, as DNA: TGCAGTGCTAGGAGAGTTGGCTACACCTTC. Protein: CSARRVGYTF.

This clonotype appeared many times. The chain couples TRBV6-1 to TRBJ1-1; no reliable D call. This CDR3 spans 12 amino acids. Germline CDR1 MNHNS, CDR2 SASEGT. The V end lost 3 bases, the J end lost 4 bases, and 6 bases lay between the germline ends. CDR3 protein: CASSEGPTEAFF. For the CDR3, the DNA is TGTGCCAGCAGTGAGGGTCCCACTGAAGCTTTCTTT.

This clonotype was observed a handful of times. The chain has TRBV15 and TRBJ2-7; 8 bases are a match to TRBD1. The CDR3 has 14 residues. Germline CDR1 reads LNHNV; CDR2 reads YYDKDF (reference sequence). J was trimmed by 7 bases and V by 4 bases; bases with no gene match: 9. The CDR3 sequence: CATSTGTGILEQYF. CDR3 coding DNA: TGTGCCACCAGCACCGGGACAGGAATCCTGGAGCAGTACTTC.